This TCR beta chain was profiled in a study of T cell repertoires in cytomegalovirus infection (dated by TCRdb to the late 2010s). A note on the overall study: Alongside well-studied HLA-B-restricted epitopes, the peptide stimulations were aimed at recently identified HLA-C-restricted CMV epitopes, whose presentation resists viral immunomodulation. Because public TCR beta signatures pointed to carriage of CMV infection together with the matching HLA type, the HLA type of each donor mattered for the analysis.

Results the study describes overall, beyond this receptor: The ex vivo response was dominated by HLA-C-restricted CMV-specific TCR beta clonotypes, which also provided the single most frequent clonotype in two of eight donors. In both this cohort and an independent cohort of some 380 donors, the cumulative frequency of public TCR beta family members distinguished carriers of CMV infection plus the relevant HLA type.

The reads were generated on an Illumina HiSeq 1500. TCRdb trimmed the raw reads at Q25, called clones with MiXCR and kept productive beta chains. Each entry merges the rows of one CDR3 protein and shows their most common DNA and genes. Counted in this sample were 300,000 to 400,000 distinct CDR3 sequences; 29% of them appeared once. The ten most abundant clones make up over 15% of the sample. After removal of 6 bases from V and 7 bases from J, the junction retains 10 bases not matched to a gene. CDR1 and CDR2 were assigned from the germline V gene as MDHEN and SYDVKM. From the cysteine through the phenylalanine, the CDR3 covers 15 amino acids. Only the CDR3 DNA is retained, 45 bases long and in frame from the first base. The treatment or condition label here, explained by the study, means: in vitro stimulation with specific CMV peptide epitopes to enrich CMV-specific T cells. Notes on this clonotype: The specificity of this receptor is unknown. No base qualities exist here, and no much larger clone lies one base off it.

The sequence was collected from a human donor in good health (CMV status not recorded). Some clones in this sample may be carry-over from other donors' samples. The chain is assembled from TRBV28 and TRBJ2-2, and TRBD2 aligns with 8 junction nucleotides. Sample: cultured PBMCs, taken from culture after CMV antigen stimulation. The nucleotides are TGTGCCAGCAGCCCGGGAGGGCCGGTGTTCGGGGAGCTGTTTTTT. It codes for CASSPGGPVFGELFF.